This T cell receptor (beta chain) was documented in a study of T cell responses to AZD1222 COVID-19 vaccine (dated by TCRdb to about 2021). The study in broad terms: AZD1222 recipients given second doses at about 4 weeks or at about 12 weeks were pooled, since spike-specific TCR depth and breadth were not found to differ between the two schedules. Trial participants were enrolled by age into 18-55, 56-69 and 70-plus year subgroups, with approximately 160, 26 and 62 TCR-sequenced participants respectively. TCR sequencing was performed for about 250 trial participants, of whom around 210 were given two doses of AZD1222 and around 25 were given two doses of MenACWY control vaccine. Broad study findings and their caveats: The 56-69-year group was small, and its depth increase did not reach significance, likely because of low power. Conclusions about previously exposed vaccinees are limited, since just six AZD1222 recipients were seropositive for SARS-CoV-2 at baseline. A significant rise in spike-specific TCR breadth and depth was observed after two AZD1222 doses relative to day 0 and relative to MenACWY recipients. The vaccine-associated CD4 TCRs covered the entire spike protein, and the dominant responses fell in regions 160-218 and 743-854. Because no samples from the day 14 peak response were available, repertoires could be characterized only after the peak T cell response. Reportedly, almost half of the unique spike-specific TCRs recognized epitopes lying outside the regions that are mutated in the B.1.351 and B.1.1.7 variants. Participants were mostly white British, with more females than males. The authors suggested clonal diversity may have been underestimated.

Reading the label with the study, this specimen's time point is: baseline before first vaccination. Vaccinee samples came from UK trials COV001 and COV002, including a single-blind randomized controlled phase 2/3 trial of AZD1222 (ChAdOx1 nCoV-19) in healthy adults. Trial participant PBMC samples were collected at day 0 and day 28 after the second dose for TCRbeta chain sequencing. The CDR3 regions of human TCRbeta chains were analyzed by immunosequencing. Regarding the original processing steps: TCRs in the repertoires were matched against a reference library of SARS-CoV-2-specific TCRs that had been generated with the MIRA antigen-specificity platform. Breadth was defined as the fraction of unique TCRs that were SARS-CoV-2-associated, and depth was defined as the fraction of total T cells that were SARS-CoV-2-associated. Using the MIRA data, every spike-specific TCR was mapped to the spike region that the TCR reacted to and assigned to either a CD4 or a CD8 class. Log10-transformed breadth and depth values were compared by one-way ANOVA with Sidak's multiple comparisons tests. In its TCRdb copy, this immuneACCESS table keeps in-frame sequences only and misses some clones. Where compared with another copy, unresolved V genes explain less than half of these, and the others have no known cause. V, J and clone size are taken as reported in that table, and D and trimming were inferred from the DNA itself. The sample contains roughly 20,000 clones, about 80% of them found a single time. 40% to 55% of the sample is held by the ten biggest clonotypes.

A remark on this clone: The antigen this receptor binds is unknown. No base quality values were provided; no much bigger clone lies one nucleotide off.

The source is an adult in good health. Material: peripheral blood, obtained on day 0 of AZD1222 vaccination.

The nucleotide sequence is TGTGCCAGCTCACCAGCCGGGGCTGGCACAGATACGCAGTATTTT. This codes for CASSPAGAGTDTQYF. The rearranged chain carries TRBV18 and TRBJ2-3; the D region is possibly TRBD1 or TRBD2, each matching across 5 bases. V gives up 2 bases and J gives up 1 base, and the segment between their germline ends measures 10 bases. CDR1 and CDR2, per the germline V gene, are KGHSH and LQKENI. CDR3 length: 15 amino acids, cysteine to phenylalanine. Only the CDR3 region is kept as DNA, spanning 45 bases read in frame from base 1.